The sequence of this T cell receptor (beta chain) was determined in a study of T cells in localized non-small cell lung cancer. The method was immunoSEQ multiplex PCR; TCRdb's version includes in-frame clones alone and lacks a portion of them. The repertoire includes about 30,000 clones, approximately 88% of them detected once, and 2.5% to 3% sits in the top ten. Sequences were derived from peripheral blood, sampled before any cancer treatment. This TCR was sampled from a female donor of 60 years or more with stage I lung adenocarcinoma.

The CDR3 coding sequence is TGCGCCAGCAGCCAGAGGTTCTCTGGGGCCAACGTCCTGACTTTC. This sequence encodes CASSQRFSGANVLTF. The chain uses TRBV4-3 and TRBJ2-6; D uncertain. Germline CDR1 reads LGHNA; CDR2 reads YSLEER. This CDR3 contains 15 residues. Trimming left V 3 bases short and J 0 bases short, with 6 bases between.